This TCR beta chain was profiled in a study of shared clonotypes between healthy human individuals. Trimming shortened V by 0 bases and J by 2 bases, and 3 bases separated the two germline ends. Germline assignment: CDR1 SGHKS and CDR2 YYEKEE (reference sequence). The CDR3 consists of 12 residues. The split of CD4+ cells yielded CD45RA+ naive and CD45RA-negative memory subsets. The assay was immunoSEQ multiplex PCR, and TCRdb's table has in-frame clones only and misses some. The sample has about 1.1 million clones, 78% seen once; the top ten hold around 0.6%. The chain has TRBV5-5 and TRBJ2-7; D not resolved. Specimen: memory CD4+ T cells from PBMCs. The subset denotes: CD45RA-negative fraction. The sequence derives from a man aged 18 to 35 in good health. Some clones in this sample may be carry-over from other donors' samples. The CDR3 spells CASSLVPYEQYF. CDR3 DNA: TGTGCCAGCAGCTTGGTACCCTACGAGCAGTACTTC. Looking up the rest from reference TRBV5-5 and TRBJ2-7 gives the full variable domain: DAGVTQSPTHLIKTRGQQVTLRCSPISGHKSVSWYQQVLGQGPQFIFQYYEKEERGRGNFPDRFSARQFPNYSSELNVNALLLGDSALYLCASSLVPYEQYFGPGTRLTVT.